These 16 T cell receptor beta chains came from one sample sequenced in a study of cytomegalovirus exposure and HLA in healthy donors. The PCR was carried out with 60 Vbeta primers and 13 Jbeta primers. Profiled with immunoSEQ multiplex PCR; TCRdb holds only in-frame clones, not every one. The data contain 150,000 to 200,000 clones, over 60% of them singletons. The specimen sequenced was PBMCs. These receptors originate from a woman in her 30s in good health and CMV-seronegative.

The chain uses TRBV6-5 and TRBJ2-7; 10 bases agree with TRBD2. Germline V gene data show CDR1 as MNHEY and CDR2 as SVGAGI. This CDR3 region has 15 residues. J lost 0 bases, V lost 6 bases, and 5 bases had no gene match. CDR3 in DNA: TGTGCCAGCAGATTAGCGGGGGGTAACTCCTACGAGCAGTACTTC. Translated, it gives CASRLAGGNSYEQYF.

This clone showed up just a few times. This rearrangement joins TRBV11-2 to TRBJ2-1; D is undetermined. Trimming removed 1 base from V and 5 bases from J, with 12 bases in between. This CDR3 comprises 15 residues. Looked up from germline, CDR1 is SGHAT and CDR2 is FQNNGV. The CDR3: CASSLVVARNNEQFF. Here the CDR3 DNA reads TGTGCCAGCAGCTTAGTAGTAGCAAGGAACAATGAGCAGTTCTTC.

This clone was recorded once. The chain joins TRBV5-4 to TRBJ2-1; TRBD1 agrees at 7 bases. The J segment lost 7 bases and the V segment lost 4 bases, leaving 5 bases of the junction unmatched. The CDR3 length is 13 residues. Germline CDR1 and CDR2: SGHNT and YYREEE (reference sequence). The CDR3: CASSEDRMNEQFF. The DNA for the CDR3 is TGTGCCAGCAGCGAGGACAGGATGAATGAGCAGTTCTTC.

V is TRBV28 and J is TRBJ2-5; TRBD2 matches 9 bases. V was pared by 5 bases and J by 2 bases, with 15 bases of the junction left unmatched. CDR1 MDHEN and CDR2 SYDVKM come from the germline V gene. The CDR3 is 18 amino acids. The CDR3 spells CASSPPFIVSGGQETQYF. The CDR3 coding sequence is TGTGCCAGCAGTCCGCCATTTATTGTTAGCGGGGGACAAGAGACCCAGTACTTC.

The chain joins TRBV6-5 to TRBJ2-3; TRBD1 agrees at 8 bases. The CDR3 totals 15 residues. Trimming took 2 bases from V and 1 from J; bases not matched to a gene: 2. The germline gives CDR1 MNHEY, CDR2 SVGAGI. CDR3 loop: CASSYQGARTDTQYF. The CDR3 DNA reads TGTGCCAGCAGTTACCAGGGGGCCCGCACAGATACGCAGTATTTT.

The chain employs TRBV7-3 and TRBJ2-1, with D possibly TRBD1 on 6 matching bases. The V gene's germline CDR1 is SGHTA and CDR2 FQGTGA. V shed 6 bases and J shed 4 bases, with 10 bases lying between them. CDR3 length: 13 amino acids. The CDR3 DNA reads TGTGCCAGCAGATCAGGGGAGTACAATGAGCAGTTCTTC. This encodes CASRSGEYNEQFF.

The gene calls are TRBV4-2 and TRBJ2-1; TRBD1 agrees at 7 bases. After removal of 3 bases from V and 1 base from J, the junction contained 6 bases not matched to a gene. CDR3 size: 16 residues. Germline V lookup: CDR1 LGHNA, CDR2 YNFKEQ. The CDR3 sequence is CASSQLQGLSYNEQFF. For the CDR3, the DNA is TGTGCCAGCAGCCAGCTACAGGGGTTATCCTACAATGAGCAGTTCTTC.

The chain links TRBV5-1 to TRBJ2-1; 8 nucleotides match TRBD2. With 4 bases clipped from V and 0 bases from J, the junction kept 3 bases outside the gene matches. The CDR3 contains 15 residues. Germline V gene data show CDR1 as SGHRS and CDR2 as YFSETQ. The CDR3 loop reads CASSPGTSSYNEQFF. The CDR3 DNA follows: TGCGCCAGCAGCCCGGGGACTAGCTCCTACAATGAGCAGTTCTTC.

This chain uses TRBV30 with TRBJ1-3; TRBD1 matches 7 bases. Germline V gene data show CDR1 as GTSNPN and CDR2 as SVGIG (reference sequence). CDR3 length: 13 amino acids. The trim removed 5 bases at V and 4 bases at J, leaving 5 bases unmatched. The CDR3 DNA reads as TGTGCCTGGGACTCGACAGGGGGAAACACCATATATTTT. This encodes CAWDSTGGNTIYF.

The chain employs TRBV14 and TRBJ1-2; 7 bases are a match to TRBD1. CDR3 length equals 13 residues. J gave up 1 base and V 4 bases, and 0 bases lay outside the gene matches. Germline V gene lookup returns CDR1 SGHDN and CDR2 FVKESK. The CDR3 region has the DNA TGTGCCAGCAGCCGGGACAGTAACTATGGCTACACCTTC. It codes for CASSRDSNYGYTF.

The gene calls are TRBV4-1 and TRBJ2-1; D is perhaps TRBD1 (6 bases). This CDR3 spans 18 amino acids. Germline V lookup: CDR1 MGHRA, CDR2 YSYEKL. With 2 bases removed from V and 0 bases from J, the gap between germline ends came to 17 bases. In DNA form, the CDR3 reads TGCGCCAGCAGCCAAACTGAATCAGGGGATTACTCCTACAATGAGCAGTTCTTC. This translates into CASSQTESGDYSYNEQFF.

This CDR3 is CASSARRAAGERGYTF. DNA for the CDR3: TGCGCCAGCAGCGCCCGGCGAGCGGCAGGGGAGCGGGGCTACACCTTC. The rearrangement joins TRBV5-1 to TRBJ1-2; maybe TRBD1 (6 bases). The CDR3 has 16 amino acids. Per germline, CDR1 SGHRS and CDR2 YFSETQ. Deletions cut 4 bases from V and 8 bases from J, with 24 bases between.

This chain links TRBV6-6 with TRBJ1-6; 7 positions agree with TRBD1. The germline V gene encodes CDR1 MNHNY and CDR2 SVGAGI (reference sequence). Germline trimming cut 6 bases from V and 7 bases from J; bases unmatched to any gene: 9. The CDR3 covers 15 residues. The CDR3 DNA reads TGTGCCAGCAGCCCGACCGGGACAGACAATTCACCCCTCCACTTT. Translation gives CASSPTGTDNSPLHF.

This clone appeared a few times. The gene calls are TRBV29-1 and TRBJ1-1; 11 bases fit TRBD1. The ends lost 6 bases at V and 2 bases at J; junction bases unmatched: 2. Germline loops: CDR1 SQVTM, CDR2 ANQGSEA. The length of the CDR3 is 13 residues. CDR3 DNA sequence: TGCAGCGTAGGACAGGGGGCCAACACTGAAGCTTTCTTT. This gives the protein CSVGQGANTEAFF.

The chain couples TRBV7-2 to TRBJ2-7, with a weak D call TRBD2 (5 bases). This CDR3 has 14 residues. From germline, CDR1 is SGHTA and CDR2 FQGNSA. V dropped 1 base and J dropped 4 bases, with 11 bases sitting between them. The CDR3 bases are TGTGCCAGCAGCTTAGAAGGTAGCGTTTACGAGCAGTACTTC. Protein sequence: CASSLEGSVYEQYF.

The rearrangement uses TRBV29-1 and TRBJ2-3, with D possibly matching TRBD2 (5 bases). This CDR3 comprises 15 residues. V was cut by 6 bases and J by 3 bases, with 19 bases left in between. Per the germline V gene, CDR1 is SQVTM and CDR2 is ANQGSEA. DNA for the CDR3: TGCAGCGTGGAGTGGGGAGCTCCTTTAACAGATACGCAGTATTTT. It encodes CSVEWGAPLTDTQYF.